The 20 T cell receptor beta chains listed next were all sequenced from one sample in a study of T cells in Graves' hyperthyroidism and ophthalmopathy. RNA transcripts yielded amplified TCR beta CDR3 regions. First-round RT-PCR with HTBI primers amplified the TCR CDR3 region. TCRdb re-called the multiplex PCR reads with MiXCR, one entry per CDR3 protein. The sample lists around 600,000 distinct CDR3 sequences, just under 45% occurring once. Sequences were obtained from peripheral blood or thyroid tissue (not recorded which). These receptors were taken from an adult man with Graves' disease, either hyperthyroidism or ophthalmopathy (not recorded which).

The genes are TRBV25-1 and TRBJ1-1; D uncertain. V lost 0 bases and J lost 0, with 11 bases in between. The CDR3 consists of 16 residues. Germline-derived CDR1 and CDR2 are MGHDK and SYGVNS. In DNA form, the CDR3 reads TGTGCCAGCAGTGAATATCGAGCCAGGATGAACACTGAAGCTTTCTTT. Its translation is CASSEYRARMNTEAFF.

The J gene is TRBJ1-2, the V gene TRBV19, with 8 bases identical to TRBD1. The CDR3 is 14 amino acids. The germline gives CDR1 LNHDA, CDR2 SQIVND (reference sequence). With 5 bases clipped from V and 4 bases from J, the junction kept 6 bases outside the gene matches. The CDR3 DNA is TGTGCCAGTAGTCTGCAGGGGGCGGTCTATGGCTACACCTTC. As protein: CASSLQGAVYGYTF.

This clonotype was seen a single time. V is TRBV7-8 and J is TRBJ2-3; possible D gene TRBD2, 7 bases. The CDR3 is 15 residues long. Germline V lookup: CDR1 SGHVS, CDR2 FQNEAQ. The V end was cut by 2 bases, the J end by 1 base, with 10 bases between. The CDR3 bases are TGTGCCAGCAGCTTAATCGGGGGGCGCACAGATACGCAGTATTTT. It translates to CASSLIGGRTDTQYF. Based on the CDR3 plus reference TRBV7-8 and TRBJ2-3, the full variable domain is GAGVSQSPRYKVAKRGQDVALRCDPISGHVSLFWYQQALGQGPEFLTYFQNEAQLDKSGLPSDRFFAERPEGSVSTLKIQRTQQEDSAVYLCASSLIGGRTDTQYFGPGTRLTVL.

This clonotype was detected many times. The chain combines TRBV10-3 with TRBJ2-2; D may be TRBD2 (6 bases). CDR3 length: 15 residues. Germline CDR1 is ENHRY and CDR2 is SYGVKD. Trimming cost V 5 bases and J 6 bases, with 16 bases left between them. The CDR3 is CAISSGDGSSGELFF. The CDR3 DNA is TGTGCCATCAGTTCGGGGGACGGTAGCTCCGGGGAGCTGTTTTTT.

This rearrangement joins TRBV20-1 to TRBJ2-7; D is unclear. V was pared by 2 bases and J by 0 bases, with 14 bases between. The germline V gene encodes CDR1 DFQATT and CDR2 SNEGSKA (reference sequence). CDR3 length: 15 amino acids. CDR3 nucleotide sequence: TGCAGTGCTAGACCCATGGACCGGAGCTCCTACGAGCAGTACTTC. This encodes CSARPMDRSSYEQYF.

The table lists this clonotype with a few counts. This chain joins TRBV7-2 and TRBJ2-2, with D tentatively TRBD2 (6 bases). V was trimmed by 4 bases and J by 1 base, leaving 13 bases between them. Germline V gene sequence: CDR1 SGHTA, CDR2 FQGNSA. This CDR3 has 16 amino acids. CDR3: CASSSRREWNTGELFF. DNA for the CDR3: TGTGCCAGCAGCTCGCGGAGGGAGTGGAACACCGGGGAGCTGTTTTTT.

Worth noting for this clonotype: A read error is possible here, since a much larger clone lies one base away. This chain connects TRBV10-3 to TRBJ1-6; possibly TRBD1 for D (5 bases). Per the germline V gene, CDR1 is ENHRY and CDR2 is SYGVKD. V lost 6 bases and J 8 bases, leaving 17 bases between the germline ends. CDR3 length equals 15 residues. CDR3 residues: CAIRATQGGHSPLHF. The CDR3 nucleotides read TGTGCCATCAGGGCGACCCAGGGAGGACATTCACCCCTCCACTTT.

The gene calls are TRBV29-1 and TRBJ2-6; 8 bases are a match to TRBD1. The CDR3 runs to 17 residues. V lost 3 bases, J lost 0 bases, and 7 bases stayed unmatched. The germline V gene encodes CDR1 SQVTM and CDR2 ANQGSEA. The CDR3 sequence: CSVDLDRDSSGANVLTF. CDR3 DNA sequence: TGCAGCGTTGACTTGGACAGGGACTCCTCTGGGGCCAACGTCCTGACTTTC.

This clonotype was counted at least ten times. The gene calls are TRBV7-6 and TRBJ1-4, with 10 bases fitting TRBD1. There are 15 residues in the CDR3. Germline CDR1 is SGHVS and CDR2 is FNYEAQ. V gave up 6 bases and J gave up 8 bases; unmatched junction bases: 9. The DNA of the CDR3 is TGTGCCAGCAGTAGACTTGGGACAGGGGACGAAAAACTGTTTTTT. It specifies CASSRLGTGDEKLFF.

The V call is TRBV4-1, the J call TRBJ1-5; D is unresolved. CDR3 length: 15 amino acids. Trimming took off 1 base at V and 0 bases at J, with 7 bases between the two ends. Germline-derived CDR1 and CDR2 are MGHRA and YSYEKL. The CDR3 loop reads CASSQVELSNQPQHF. In DNA form, the CDR3 reads TGCGCCAGCAGCCAAGTGGAACTTAGCAATCAGCCCCAGCATTTT.

In this sample, this clonotype turned up many times. This CDR3 reads CASSLVGAHEQYF. The CDR3 DNA reads as TGTGCCAGCAGCTTGGTAGGGGCACACGAGCAGTACTTC. The rearrangement links TRBV5-5 to TRBJ2-7; TRBD1 is a possible D gene (5 bases). There are 13 residues in the CDR3. Germline V gene sequence: CDR1 SGHKS, CDR2 YYEKEE (reference sequence). Trimming removed 0 bases from V and 5 bases from J, with 9 bases in between.

The J gene is TRBJ1-5, the V gene TRBV6-4, with D maybe TRBD1 (5 bases). V was shortened by 0 bases and J by 2 bases, with 11 bases between the two germline ends. Germline V CDR1 and CDR2: MRHNA, SNTAGT. CDR3 length: 16 amino acids. The CDR3 is CASSDSGTGGNQPQHF. The CDR3 nucleotides are TGTGCCAGCAGTGACTCTGGGACGGGCGGCAATCAGCCCCAGCATTTT.

This clonotype was seen at least ten times. V and J are TRBV20-1 and TRBJ1-6, with D possibly being TRBD1 (5 bases). Germline V CDR1 and CDR2: DFQATT, SNEGSKA (reference sequence). The V and J ends lost 2 bases and 10 bases respectively, with 12 bases between them. The CDR3 has 13 residues. The CDR3 region has the DNA TGCAGTGCTAGACAGGGAGAAGGGTCACCCCTCCACTTT. Its protein is CSARQGEGSPLHF.

This clonotype has only a few counts. The rearrangement links TRBV2 to TRBJ1-5, with a tentative D call TRBD1 (6 bases). V shed 6 bases and J shed 0 bases, with 12 bases lying between them. CDR1 is SNHLY and CDR2 is FYNNEI in the germline V gene. CDR3 length: 15 amino acids. Here the CDR3 DNA reads TGTGCCAGCAGGGAGGGGGGTTATAGCAATCAGCCCCAGCATTTT. Amino acid sequence: CASREGGYSNQPQHF. Supplemented by reference TRBV2 and TRBJ1-5, the full variable domain reads EPEVTQTPSHQVTQMGQEVILRCVPISNHLYFYWYRQILGQKVEFLVSFYNNEISEKSEIFDDQFSVERPDGSNFTLKIRSTKLEDSAMYFCASREGGYSNQPQHFGDGTRLSIL.

The chain couples TRBV7-6 to TRBJ1-2; 8 nucleotides line up with TRBD1. The CDR3 is 15 amino acids. Germline V lookup: CDR1 SGHVS, CDR2 FNYEAQ. The V segment lost 5 bases and the J segment 4 bases; nucleotides outside the gene matches: 9. The CDR3 region has the DNA TGTGCCAGCAGCGTTACTCCGACAGGGGCCTATGGCTACACCTTC. Translating gives CASSVTPTGAYGYTF.

This clonotype was seen more than once but under ten times. The chain carries TRBV11-2 and TRBJ1-5, with 9 bases fitting TRBD1. V lost 5 bases, J lost 5 bases, and 16 bases stayed unmatched. CDR3 length: 18 residues. Per germline, CDR1 SGHAT and CDR2 FQNNGV. The CDR3 region is CASSQGPLKDRGDQPQHF. In nucleotides, the CDR3 is TGTGCCAGCAGCCAAGGCCCCCTAAAGGACAGGGGTGATCAGCCCCAGCATTTT.

Note on this clonotype: This could be a read error, since a much larger clone is one nucleotide away. This chain uses TRBV7-2 with TRBJ2-7, with 11 bases lining up with TRBD1. CDR3 length equals 14 residues. J was trimmed by 6 bases and V by 5 bases; bases with no gene match: 6. Germline CDR1 is SGHTA and CDR2 is FQGNSA. DNA for the CDR3: TGTGCCAGCAGCAGGGACAGGGGGGCCCTCGAGCAGTACTTC. Translation: CASSRDRGALEQYF. Full variable domain (rest looked up from reference TRBV7-2 and TRBJ2-7): GAGVSQSPSNKVTEKGKDVELRCDPISGHTALYWYRQSLGQGLEFLIYFQGNSAPDKSGLPSDRFSAERTGGSVSTLTIQRTQQEDSAVYLCASSRDRGALEQYFGPGTRLTVT.

This sequence joins TRBV6-1 and TRBJ2-5; D is possibly TRBD1 (6 bases). CDR1 and CDR2 from the germline V gene are MNHNS and SASEGT. V was shortened by 5 bases and J by 11 bases, with 18 bases between the two germline ends. CDR3 length: 13 amino acids. The CDR3 sequence: CASSPMGARGQYF. In nucleotides, the CDR3 is TGTGCCAGCAGTCCCATGGGAGCAAGGGGGCAGTACTTC.

This chain uses TRBV7-2 with TRBJ1-3; D uncertain. The length of the CDR3 is 16 residues. V dropped 1 base and J dropped 1 base, with 11 bases sitting between them. Germline values: CDR1 SGHTA, CDR2 FQGNSA. The CDR3 is CASSLGPEGSGNTIYF. The CDR3 nucleotides read TGTGCCAGCAGCTTAGGCCCAGAGGGTTCTGGAAACACCATATATTTT.

This clonotype was counted many times. The CDR3 coding sequence is TGCAGCGTTGGACAGGGAGCGAACACTGAAGCTTTCTTT. Amino acids: CSVGQGANTEAFF. This chain connects TRBV29-1 to TRBJ1-1, with 7 bases matching TRBD1. Trimming took 4 bases from V and 1 from J; bases not matched to a gene: 3. This CDR3 region has 13 residues. Germline CDR1 is SQVTM and CDR2 is ANQGSEA.